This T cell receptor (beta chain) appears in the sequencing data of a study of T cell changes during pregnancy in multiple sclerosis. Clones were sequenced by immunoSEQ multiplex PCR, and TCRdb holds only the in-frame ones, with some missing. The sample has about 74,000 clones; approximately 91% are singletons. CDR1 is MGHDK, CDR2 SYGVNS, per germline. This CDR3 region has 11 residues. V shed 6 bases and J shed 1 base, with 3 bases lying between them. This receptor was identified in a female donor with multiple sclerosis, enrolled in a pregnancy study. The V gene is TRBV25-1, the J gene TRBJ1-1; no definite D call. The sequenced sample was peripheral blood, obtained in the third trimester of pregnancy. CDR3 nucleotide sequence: TGTGCCAGCAGCAGGAACACTGAAGCTTTCTTT. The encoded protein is CASSRNTEAFF.